This is a list of T cell receptor beta chains from one sample in a study of technical replicates of blood from a few donors. Repertoires were generated with immunoSEQ multiplex PCR, while TCRdb's copy carries only in-frame clones and drops some. The data hold over 50,000 clones, with more than 85% observed a single time. Sequencing was performed on PBMCs. Every receptor here comes from a human donor in good health. Some clones in this sample may be carry-over from other donors' samples. Each CDR3 is given with its conserved first and last residue. A D gene is named only where the DNA matches it firmly. Size values are once, few and many counts, or a class for expanded clones, and some rows have none.

abundance	j_gene	v_gene	d_gene	CDR3nt	CDR3aa
.	TRBJ1-3	TRBV18	TRBD1	TGTGCCAGCTCACCATTCGTAGGACAGGTGGGAAACACCATATATTTT	CASSPFVGQVGNTIYF
.	TRBJ2-3	TRBV7-6	TRBD2	TGTGCCAGCAGCCGACTGACTAGCGAGAACACAGATACGCAGTATTTT	CASSRLTSENTDTQYF
.	TRBJ2-7	TRBV27	.	TGTGCCAGCAGTTTGGGTGGGGCGAACGAGCAGTACTTC	CASSLGGANEQYF
.	TRBJ2-1	TRBV5-1	TRBD2	TGCGCCAGCGCCTTAAGGGCTAGCGGAGTGTACAATGAGCAGTTCTTC	CASALRASGVYNEQFF
.	TRBJ2-1	TRBV29-1	.	TGCAGCGCGGGGGACGGCTACAATGAGCAGTTCTTC	CSAGDGYNEQFF
.	TRBJ1-1	TRBV5-1	.	TGCGCCAGCAGCGGCGGCACTGAAGCTTTCTTT	CASSGGTEAFF
.	TRBJ2-3	TRBV7-8	TRBD1	TGTGCCAGCAGCTTTCCCCGAAATAAGGGGGCCCTACTTGATACGCAGTATTTT	CASSFPRNKGALLDTQYF
.	TRBJ2-7	TRBV6-5	.	TGTGCCAGCAGTCGGGACATAAACTACGAGCAGTACTTC	CASSRDINYEQYF
.	TRBJ2-1	TRBV25-1	TRBD2	TGTGCCAGCAGTGGCCAGCGGGGGGGCTTCAATGAGCAGTTCTTC	CASSGQRGGFNEQFF
.	TRBJ1-2	TRBV6-6	.	TGTGCCAGCAGCAGACGAAGAGGCTTC	CASSRRRGF
.	TRBJ1-4	TRBV4-3	TRBD1	TGCGCCAGCAGCCAAGATTCGGGCGGCAGGGGGCATGAAAAACTGTTTTTT	CASSQDSGGRGHEKLFF
.	TRBJ2-1	TRBV7-9	TRBD2	TGTGCCAGCAGCTTAAAGTGGAGGCTAGCGGGAGTAGAGGATGAGCAGTTCTTC	CASSLKWRLAGVEDEQFF
.	TRBJ2-2	TRBV7-9	.	TGTGCCAGAACAGAAATCCAAATTGACACCGGGGAGCTGTTTTTT	CARTEIQIDTGELFF
once	TRBJ2-3	TRBV2	TRBD2	TGTGCCAGCAGGACCCTAGCGGGGGACGAGATAGATACGCAGTATTTT	CASRTLAGDEIDTQYF
.	TRBJ2-2	TRBV9	.	TGTGCCAGCAGCGTATTAGAGTTAGCGCGCGGGGAGCTGTTTTTT	CASSVLELARGELFF
.	TRBJ2-3	TRBV2	TRBD1	TGTGCCAGCAGTTGGACAGGGTTGACAAATACGCAGTATTTT	CASSWTGLTNTQYF
.	TRBJ2-3	TRBV18	TRBD2	TGTGCTAGCTCACGAGCCGGGACTAGCGGGGGCTATAGCACAGATACGCAGTATTTT	CASSRAGTSGGYSTDTQYF
few	TRBJ2-7	TRBV7-2	TRBD2	TGTGCCAGCAGCTGGGGACTAGCGGGAGGCTACGAGCAGTACTTC	CASSWGLAGGYEQYF
.	TRBJ1-2	TRBV6-1	.	TGTGCCAGCAGTGAAATAGGACAGTATGGCTACACCTTC	CASSEIGQYGYTF
.	TRBJ2-3	TRBV4-3	.	TGCGCCAGCGGCCGCGGGCCGCCAGATACGCAGTATTTT	CASGRGPPDTQYF
.	TRBJ2-5	TRBV7-2	TRBD2	TGTGCCAGCAGCCAAACTAGCGGGTCACAAGAGACCCAGTACTTC	CASSQTSGSQETQYF
.	TRBJ1-2	TRBV2	.	TGTGCCAGCAGTGAAGCCCGGCCGGGGGGCTACACCTTC	CASSEARPGGYTF
.	TRBJ2-7	TRBV6-5	.	TGTGCCAGCAGGGGGCCATACGGTCACGAGCAGTACTTC	CASRGPYGHEQYF
.	TRBJ2-3	TRBV19	TRBD1	TGTGCCAGTAGTACCGACAGGGGGCGGACAGATACGCAGTATTTT	CASSTDRGRTDTQYF
.	TRBJ2-7	TRBV5-4	TRBD2	TGTGCCAGCAGCCAGGGACTAGCTATTGGCGAGCAGTACTTC	CASSQGLAIGEQYF
medium-sized	TRBJ1-3	TRBV7-9	.	TGTGCCAGCAGGAAACGGGTAAACACCATATATTTT	CASRKRVNTIYF
.	TRBJ1-5	TRBV10-3	.	TGTGCCATCAGTGACAGGGGAAGCAATCAGCCCCAGCATTTT	CAISDRGSNQPQHF
.	TRBJ2-3	TRBV6-5	.	TGTGCCAGCAGTACCCCCAGGGTACCAGATACGCAGTATTTT	CASSTPRVPDTQYF
.	TRBJ2-3	TRBV19	TRBD1	TGTGCCAGTAGTATTAGACAGGGTTCAGATACGCAGTATTTT	CASSIRQGSDTQYF
.	TRBJ2-7	TRBV7-8	.	TGTGCCAGCAGCTTAGCCCCGGGACAAGACTACGAGCAGTACTTC	CASSLAPGQDYEQYF
.	TRBJ2-1	TRBV27	.	TGTGCCAGCAGTTTGAGGCGCTCCTACAATGAGCAGTTCTTC	CASSLRRSYNEQFF
.	TRBJ1-6	TRBV19	.	TGTGCCAGTACGAGGAGCTCCTATAATTCACCCCTCCACTTT	CASTRSSYNSPLHF
.	TRBJ2-3	TRBV9	.	TGTGCCAGCAGCCGGTCTCTAGGGGGAACGGTTAGCACAGATACGCAGTATTTT	CASSRSLGGTVSTDTQYF
.	TRBJ2-7	TRBV5-1	TRBD1	TGCGCCAGCAGCTCCGGGACAGGGGATAAGGAGCAGTACTTC	CASSSGTGDKEQYF
.	TRBJ2-1	TRBV27	TRBD2	TGTGCCAGCAATGGACTAGCGGGAGCGGGTGAGCAGTTCTTC	CASNGLAGAGEQFF
.	TRBJ1-5	TRBV19	.	TGTGCCAGTAGTATAGATAGGGCAGGGTATAGCAATCAGCCCCAGCATTTT	CASSIDRAGYSNQPQHF
.	TRBJ2-2	TRBV7-9	TRBD2	TGTGCCAGCAGCCCTTCCGCGGTAGCGGGAACTGGGACCGGGGAGCTGTTTTTT	CASSPSAVAGTGTGELFF
.	TRBJ2-1	TRBV13	.	TGTGCCAGCAGCTTGCGGGGTCATGCCTACAATGAGCAGTTCTTC	CASSLRGHAYNEQFF
.	TRBJ1-1	TRBV15	TRBD1	TGTGCCACCAGCAGAGATTTGCGGACAGGGGGACGGGGTGGCACTGAAGCTTTCTTT	CATSRDLRTGGRGGTEAFF
.	TRBJ1-2	TRBV4-1	TRBD1	TGCGCCAGCAGCCAGGGGACAGGCGTTGTCTATGGCTACACCTTC	CASSQGTGVVYGYTF
.	TRBJ2-7	TRBV7-2	TRBD1	TGTGCCAGCAGCTCGTCGACAGGGGGCTCCTACGAGCAGTACTTC	CASSSSTGGSYEQYF
.	TRBJ1-5	TRBV6-1	TRBD1	TGTGCCAGCAGTGAAAAGGGTTGGCAGGGGGCCGGTAGCAATCAGCCCCAGCATTTT	CASSEKGWQGAGSNQPQHF
.	TRBJ1-6	TRBV4-1	.	TGCGCCAGCAGCCAAGACAGGGCGGCTAATTCACCCCTCCACTTT	CASSQDRAANSPLHF
.	TRBJ2-4	TRBV7-2	TRBD2	TGTGCCAGCAGCTCAGGACTAGCGGGGAGGGAAGTTCGCTTC	CASSSGLAGREVRF
.	TRBJ2-3	TRBV9	TRBD2	TGTGCCAGCAGCGTAGCGGTAGCGGGGCCGCATATACCTACAGATACGCAGTATTTT	CASSVAVAGPHIPTDTQYF
.	TRBJ2-1	TRBV6-5	TRBD2	TGTGCCAGCAAAGAGCGGGGGGAATACAATGAGCAGTTCTTC	CASKERGEYNEQFF
.	TRBJ2-6	TRBV30	.	TGTGCCTGGAGTGTACCAGCTGGGGCCAACGTCCTGACTTTC	CAWSVPAGANVLTF
.	TRBJ2-3	TRBV5-1	TRBD1	TGCGCCAGCAGCTCGGACAGGGGCAGCACAGATACGCAGTATTTT	CASSSDRGSTDTQYF
.	TRBJ2-5	TRBV2	TRBD1	TGTGCCACCAAGCCCGGACAGGTCCAAGAGACCCAGTACTTC	CATKPGQVQETQYF
.	TRBJ2-1	TRBV5-1	TRBD2	TGCGCCAGCAGCATCCGGACTAGCGAAAGTGAGCAGTTCTTC	CASSIRTSESEQFF
.	TRBJ1-3	TRBV30	.	TGTGCCTGGAGTCCGGGAGGAAACACCATATATTTT	CAWSPGGNTIYF
.	TRBJ2-1	TRBV6-5	.	TGTGCCAGCAGTTACTCGTCGAGGGTCTACAATGAGCAGTTCTTC	CASSYSSRVYNEQFF
.	TRBJ2-3	TRBV9	.	TGTGCCAGCAGCTTTCGGGGGGCGGGCACAGATACGCAGTATTTT	CASSFRGAGTDTQYF
.	TRBJ2-7	TRBV6-5	.	TGTGCCAGCAGTTCTCCAGATGGGGCTAACTCCTACGAGCAGTACTTC	CASSSPDGANSYEQYF
.	TRBJ2-3	TRBV13	TRBD2	TGTGCCAGCAGACATCGGGGGGGCCGCGCAGATACGCAGTATTTT	CASRHRGGRADTQYF
.	TRBJ2-7	TRBV9	.	TGTGCCAGCAGCGTAGGCTTAGCGACCACTTCCTACGAGCAGTACTTC	CASSVGLATTSYEQYF
.	TRBJ2-7	TRBV6-5	TRBD2	TGTGCCAGCAGTTACAAGCGGGGAACCTACGAGCAGTACTTC	CASSYKRGTYEQYF
.	TRBJ2-7	TRBV7-2	.	TGTGCCAGCAGCCTAGTGCTCCTTCGGGGTTACGAGCAGTACTTC	CASSLVLLRGYEQYF
once	TRBJ2-5	TRBV5-1	TRBD2	TGCGCCAGCAGCTTGGGCACTAGCGTCGTGACCCAGTACTTC	CASSLGTSVVTQYF